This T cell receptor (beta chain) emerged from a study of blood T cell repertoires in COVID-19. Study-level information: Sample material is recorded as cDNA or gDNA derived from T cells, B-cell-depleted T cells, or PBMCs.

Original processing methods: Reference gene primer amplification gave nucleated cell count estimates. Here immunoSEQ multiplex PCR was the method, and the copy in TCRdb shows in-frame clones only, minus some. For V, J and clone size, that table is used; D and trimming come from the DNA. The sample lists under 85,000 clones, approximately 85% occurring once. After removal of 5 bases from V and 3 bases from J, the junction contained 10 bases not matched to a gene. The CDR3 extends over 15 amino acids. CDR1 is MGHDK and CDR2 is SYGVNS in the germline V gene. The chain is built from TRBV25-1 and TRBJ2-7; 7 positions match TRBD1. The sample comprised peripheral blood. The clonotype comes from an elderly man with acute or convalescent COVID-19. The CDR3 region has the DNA TGTGCCAGCAGTCCCGATGGGACAGAGCGCTACGAGCAGTACTTC. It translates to CASSPDGTERYEQYF.